The following is a T cell receptor beta chain sequence with its context. The source of the sample is a study of blood T cell repertoires in COVID-19. Study at large: T cells, B-cell-depleted T cells, or PBMCs provided the cDNA or gDNA that served as material.

Germline CDR1 and CDR2: SGHNT and YENEEA. CDR3 length: 13 amino acids. Trimming removed 3 bases at V and 7 bases at J, with 9 bases between. TCRdb's copy holds only in-frame clones and misses some; the assay was immunoSEQ multiplex PCR. This sample carries some 490,000 clones, roughly nine tenths of them seen once, and the ten largest clones take approximately 8.3%. The specimen was PBMCs or T cells enriched from blood (not recorded which). The origin of this receptor is an older woman who had recovered from COVID-19. The chain uses TRBV11-3 and TRBJ2-2, with D perhaps TRBD1 (6 bases). The CDR3 DNA sequence: TGTGCCAGCAGCTTCCACAGGGACGGGGAGCTGTTTTTT. This gives the protein CASSFHRDGELFF. Using reference TRBV11-3 and TRBJ2-2 for the parts outside the CDR3, the full variable domain is EAGVVQSPRYKIIEKKQPVAFWCNPISGHNTLYWYLQNLGQGPELLIRYENEEAVDDSQLPKDRFSAERLKGVDSTLKIQPAELGDSAVYLCASSFHRDGELFFGEGSRLTVL.